The next 32 T cell receptor beta chains were all read from a single sample in a study of blood T cells in healthy people across ages. Together with a sample-barcoded 5' primer, a J-beta primer mix was included in a second PCR lasting about 7 to 11 cycles. TCRdb ran MiXCR on the 5' RACE reads and lists one entry per CDR3 protein. Counted here are around 1,500,000 distinct CDR3 sequences, approximately 28% occurring once; the ten biggest clones make up about 7.7%. Specimen: blood. All receptors come from a woman in her 30s in good health.

This clonotype appeared a single time. It may be a read error: a sequence one base away is much more abundant. The J gene is TRBJ2-1, the V gene TRBV3-1; D gene uncertain. Germline V gene lookup returns CDR1 LGHDT and CDR2 YNNKEL (reference sequence). The CDR3 is made up of 13 amino acids. The CDR3 here is CARSQDTYNEQFF. CDR3 coding DNA: TGTGCCCGCAGCCAAGACACCTACAATGAGCAGTTCTTC.

This clonotype was picked up one time. This rearrangement joins TRBV20-1 to TRBJ2-5; TRBD2 aligns across 11 bases. Germline V lookup: CDR1 DFQATT, CDR2 SNEGSKA (reference sequence). The CDR3 loop spans 15 amino acids. Trimming took 5 bases from V and 1 from J; bases not matched to a gene: 6. DNA of the CDR3: TGCAGTGCTGGAGCGACTAGCGGGGTCCAAGAGACCCAGTACTTC. Protein product: CSAGATSGVQETQYF.

This clonotype appeared a single time. With a much larger clone just one base away, this may be a read error. The J gene is TRBJ2-1, the V gene TRBV7-2; TRBD2 matches at 9 bases. Germline V gene lookup returns CDR1 SGHTA and CDR2 FQGNSA. CDR3 length: 19 amino acids. The trim removed 8 bases at V and 0 bases at J, leaving 17 bases unmatched. CDR3 nucleotide sequence: TGTGCCAGCGACGGAAAGGGCCTAGCGGGAAAAAACTCCTACAATGAGCAGTTCTTC. It yields the protein CASDGKGLAGKNSYNEQFF.

This clonotype was observed a handful of times. The chain has TRBV5-1 and TRBJ2-1; a possible D gene is TRBD1 (6 bases). The CDR3 consists of 15 residues. In germline, CDR1 is SGHRS, CDR2 YFSETQ. V was pared by 2 bases and J by 4 bases, with 13 bases between. The DNA of the CDR3 is TGCGCCAGCAGCTTAGGGGGTCTAGGATACAATGAGCAGTTCTTC. This codes for CASSLGGLGYNEQFF.

The V and J genes are TRBV7-2 and TRBJ2-1; a weak D match, TRBD1 (5 bases). The CDR3 spans 14 residues. From germline, CDR1 is SGHTA and CDR2 FQGNSA. The V and J ends lost 2 bases and 10 bases respectively, with 15 bases between them. Here the CDR3 reads CASSLQGSPYEQFF. CDR3 sequence (DNA): TGTGCCAGCAGCTTACAGGGTAGCCCCTACGAGCAGTTCTTC.

The sample holds a few counts of this clonotype. This rearrangement joins TRBV28 to TRBJ2-5, with D possibly being TRBD2 (7 bases). Trimming took off 2 bases at V and 6 bases at J, with 10 bases between the two ends. CDR3 size: 13 residues. Germline V gives CDR1 MDHEN, CDR2 SYDVKM. CDR3 residues: CASSLGRGKTQYF. CDR3 DNA: TGTGCCAGCAGTTTAGGGAGGGGGAAGACCCAGTACTTC.

This clonotype has at least ten counts. The genes are TRBV7-6 and TRBJ2-5; D ambiguous. From germline, CDR1 is SGHVS and CDR2 FNYEAQ. This CDR3 comprises 13 residues. Trimming removed 7 bases from V and 5 bases from J, with 14 bases in between. CDR3 DNA sequence: TGTGCCAGCAACCGGTTTGGCGTGGAGACCCAGTACTTC. Its protein product is CASNRFGVETQYF.

A few counts support this clonotype. V usage is TRBV7-6 and J usage is TRBJ1-5, with unresolved D. V gave up 5 bases and J gave up 9 bases, with 17 bases separating them. In germline, CDR1 is SGHVS, CDR2 FNYEAQ. The CDR3 has 14 residues. The CDR3 loop is CASSPTSLLGPQHF. The DNA for the CDR3 is TGTGCCAGCAGCCCCACATCCTTGCTAGGGCCCCAGCATTTT.

The chain joins TRBV3-1 to TRBJ2-1; no definite D call. Germline V gene data show CDR1 as LGHDT and CDR2 as YNNKEL (reference sequence). The CDR3 has 12 amino acids. Deletions cut 4 bases from V and 8 bases from J, with 9 bases between. As DNA, the CDR3 is TGTGCCAGCAGCCCAGACCCCCATGAGCAGTTCTTC. Its protein product is CASSPDPHEQFF.

This clonotype was counted many times. The chain has TRBV9 and TRBJ2-1, with D uncertain. The CDR3 has 13 amino acids. Germline values: CDR1 SGDLS, CDR2 YYNGEE. V gave up 0 bases and J gave up 8 bases, with 9 bases separating them. Written as DNA, the CDR3 is TGTGCCAGCAGCGTAGTGGGGTGGGATGAGCAGTTCTTC. Its protein product is CASSVVGWDEQFF.

Notes on this clonotype: With a much larger clone just one base away, this may be a read error. This rearrangement joins TRBV4-3 to TRBJ2-1; D may be TRBD2 (5 bases). CDR1 is LGHNA, CDR2 YSLEER, per germline. V lost 1 base to trimming and J lost 9 bases, with 13 bases between them. This CDR3 region has 14 residues. CDR3 in DNA: TGCGCCAGCAGCCAAGCTCGACTAACCGGTGAGCAGTTCTTC. This sequence encodes CASSQARLTGEQFF.

For the CDR3, the DNA is TGCAGCGTTGAAGCGGGGCAGGACTATGGCTACACCTTC. As protein: CSVEAGQDYGYTF. The genes are TRBV29-1 and TRBJ1-2, with D possibly being TRBD1 (5 bases). V was shortened by 1 base and J by 3 bases, with 9 bases between the two germline ends. This CDR3 has 13 residues. The germline V gene has CDR1 SQVTM and CDR2 ANQGSEA.

The rearrangement joins TRBV3-1 to TRBJ2-1; 10 positions match TRBD2. The CDR3 spans 15 residues. The V gene end was trimmed by 3 bases and the J gene end by 1 base; junction bases not matched to a gene: 0. The V gene's germline CDR1 is LGHDT and CDR2 YNNKEL (reference sequence). CDR3 region: CASSHSGRSYNEQFF. CDR3 sequence (DNA): TGTGCCAGCAGCCATAGCGGGAGGTCCTACAATGAGCAGTTCTTC.

This clonotype appeared a few times. This chain uses TRBV5-1 with TRBJ2-2; D unclear. Germline CDR1 SGHRS, CDR2 YFSETQ. This CDR3 region has 18 residues. With 0 bases removed from V and 0 bases from J, the gap between germline ends came to 15 bases. The CDR3: CASSLDGRKVANTGELFF. CDR3 coding DNA: TGCGCCAGCAGCTTGGATGGCCGGAAGGTCGCGAACACCGGGGAGCTGTTTTTT.

This clonotype appeared a few times. V gene TRBV3-1 combines with J gene TRBJ1-1; TRBD1 might be the D (6 bases). The V and J ends lost 4 bases and 6 bases respectively, with 15 bases between them. From germline, CDR1 is LGHDT and CDR2 YNNKEL (reference sequence). The CDR3 totals 14 residues. The CDR3 sequence is CASSLSRGGAEAFF. CDR3 bases: TGTGCCAGCAGCCTCAGTAGGGGGGGCGCTGAAGCTTTCTTT.

This clonotype was seen only a few times. The chain employs TRBV29-1 and TRBJ1-1; 8 bases fit TRBD1. Per germline, CDR1 SQVTM and CDR2 ANQGSEA. V was pared by 2 bases and J by 0 bases, with 5 bases of the junction left unmatched. The CDR3 sequence is 15 residues long. CDR3 in DNA: TGCAGCGTTGAACACCGGGACAGGATGAACACTGAAGCTTTCTTT. Protein product: CSVEHRDRMNTEAFF.

The CDR3 DNA sequence: TGTGCCAGCAGCCCCCAGTTGGGGGCTGGAAACACCATATATTTT. This translates into CASSPQLGAGNTIYF. The rearrangement links TRBV4-2 to TRBJ1-3; the D gene is possibly TRBD1 (5 bases). V dropped 4 bases and J dropped 2 bases, with 12 bases sitting between them. Germline CDR1 is LGHNA and CDR2 is YNFKEQ. CDR3 size: 15 residues.

The table lists this clonotype with a few counts. The chain is built from TRBV5-5 and TRBJ1-5; D is unresolved. CDR3 length: 14 amino acids. Germline-derived CDR1 and CDR2 are SGHKS and YYEKEE (reference sequence). V lost 0 bases and J lost 4, with 8 bases in between. CDR3 nucleotide sequence: TGTGCCAGCAGCTTGGCCCTGACTAATCAGCCCCAGCATTTT. Amino acid sequence: CASSLALTNQPQHF.

In the case of this clonotype: A much bigger clone sits one base away, suggesting this may be a read error. This chain uses TRBV10-3 with TRBJ2-5; D is possibly TRBD1 (6 bases). Germline assignment: CDR1 ENHRY and CDR2 SYGVKD. This CDR3 comprises 14 residues. CDR3 coding DNA: TGTGCCATCAGTGAGAGGGGCGAGGGGGAGACCCGGTACTTC. Protein: CAISERGEGETRYF.

The chain carries TRBV7-3 and TRBJ2-3, with 10 bases that match TRBD2. The CDR3 spans 17 residues. Per germline, CDR1 SGHTA and CDR2 FQGTGA. V lost 2 bases to trimming and J lost 5 bases; unmatched junction nucleotides: 10. CDR3 loop: CASSLYSSSGSRDTQYF. For the CDR3, the DNA is TGTGCCAGCAGCTTATACAGCTCTAGCGGGAGTCGAGATACGCAGTATTTT.

This chain links TRBV7-2 with TRBJ1-2; no clear D. The CDR3 is 14 amino acids. The V and J ends lost 5 bases and 7 bases respectively, with 17 bases between them. Germline V gene lookup returns CDR1 SGHTA and CDR2 FQGNSA. The CDR3 DNA follows: TGTGCCAGCAGCAATGCACAGCTTTCGAGTGGCTACACCTTC. Residues: CASSNAQLSSGYTF.

This chain uses TRBV25-1 with TRBJ2-1, with 12 bases lining up with TRBD2. The CDR3 runs 19 residues. Trimming took 2 bases from V and 5 from J; bases not matched to a gene: 13. Germline V gives CDR1 MGHDK, CDR2 SYGVNS. CDR3 in amino acids: CASSEPSGRGLHTHNEQFF. CDR3 coding DNA: TGTGCCAGCAGTGAACCTAGCGGGAGGGGATTACACACCCACAATGAGCAGTTCTTC.

The rearrangement uses TRBV4-1 and TRBJ1-5, with TRBD1 identical over 7 bases. The CDR3 covers 15 residues. The trim removed 4 bases at V and 4 bases at J, leaving 7 bases unmatched. The V gene's germline CDR1 is MGHRA and CDR2 YSYEKL. The CDR3 reads CASSRLQGSNQPQHF. CDR3 in DNA: TGCGCCAGCAGCCGACTACAGGGGTCGAATCAGCCCCAGCATTTT.

This clonotype showed up just a few times. Possible read error: a much larger clone is one base away. The chain links TRBV7-6 to TRBJ2-5; weak D call: TRBD1 (6 bases). Germline V gene lookup returns CDR1 SGHVS and CDR2 FNYEAQ. The CDR3 extends over 14 amino acids. V was cut by 3 bases and J by 13 bases, with 21 bases left in between. The CDR3 DNA sequence: TGTGCCAGCAGCTTGAGGACAGCTAGATACGAGCGGTACTTC. It is translated as CASSLRTARYERYF.

This clonotype came up once. A much bigger clone sits one base away, suggesting this may be a read error. The chain employs TRBV9 and TRBJ2-5; 13 bases fit TRBD2. This CDR3 spans 16 amino acids. V lost 1 base, J lost 11 bases, and 11 bases stayed unmatched. Germline CDR1 SGDLS, CDR2 YYNGEE. CDR3 region: CASSVTGTSGANEQYF. For the CDR3, the DNA is TGTGCCAGCAGCGTAACCGGGACTAGCGGGGCAAATGAGCAGTACTTC.

This clonotype has just a few counts. Germline is not matched at one junction end, which may reflect a read error. J is TRBJ2-5 and V is TRBV3-1, with a possible D match to TRBD2 (6 bases). This CDR3 is 14 amino acids long. Germline CDR1 and CDR2: LGHDT and YNNKEL (reference sequence). Written as DNA, the CDR3 is TGTGCCAGCAGGCCAGCAAGCGGGTTAGAGACCAAGTACTTC. Its protein is CASRPASGLETKYF.

CDR3 protein: CASTPRGGTGANVLTF. For the CDR3, the DNA is TGTGCCAGCACCCCTCGTGGGGGAACTGGGGCCAACGTCCTGACTTTC. The chain uses TRBV7-2 and TRBJ2-6, with D perhaps assigned TRBD1 or TRBD2 (5 bases each). From germline, CDR1 is SGHTA and CDR2 FQGNSA. V gave up 7 bases and J gave up 2 bases, with 15 bases separating them. There are 16 residues in the CDR3.

The J gene is TRBJ2-1, the V gene TRBV29-1, with 8 bases identical to TRBD1. The germline CDR1 and CDR2 sequences are SQVTM and ANQGSEA. The CDR3 runs to 17 residues. J gave up 2 bases and V 5 bases, and 14 bases lay outside the gene matches. The CDR3 DNA reads as TGCAGCGTTTCGCCTGGGGACCACAGGGGGGCCTACAATGAGCAGTTCTTC. It is translated as CSVSPGDHRGAYNEQFF.

This clonotype has a handful of counts. The rearrangement uses TRBV14 and TRBJ1-6; no firm D call. Germline V gene lookup returns CDR1 SGHDN and CDR2 FVKESK. Trimming left V 1 base short and J 0 bases short, with 4 bases between. The CDR3 length is 15 residues. The CDR3 coding sequence is TGTGCCAGCAGCCAAGCCATCTCCTATAATTCACCCCTCCACTTT. Amino acid sequence: CASSQAISYNSPLHF.

This clonotype was seen a handful of times. This sequence joins TRBV11-2 and TRBJ2-5, with D perhaps matching TRBD1 or TRBD2 (5 bases each). Germline V lookup: CDR1 SGHAT, CDR2 FQNNGV. CDR3 size: 11 residues. Trimming took off 5 bases at V and 11 bases at J, with 12 bases between the two ends. The CDR3 sequence is CASSLGTAQYF. The CDR3, as DNA: TGTGCCAGCAGCCTTGGGACGGCGCAGTACTTC.

This clonotype was seen at least ten times. The rearrangement uses TRBV29-1 and TRBJ1-2; 7 positions match TRBD1. J lost 4 bases, V lost 7 bases, and 6 bases had no gene match. In germline, CDR1 is SQVTM, CDR2 ANQGSEA. CDR3 length: 12 residues. The CDR3 reads CSAVTGTYGYTF. The DNA of the CDR3 is TGCAGCGCTGTGACAGGGACCTATGGCTACACCTTC. The variable domain in full, with the rest retrieved from reference TRBV29-1 and TRBJ1-2, is SAVISQKPSRDICQRGTSLTIQCQVDSQVTMMFWYRQQPGQSLTLIATANQGSEATYESGFVIDKFPISRPNLTFSTLTVSNMSPEDSSIYLCSAVTGTYGYTFGSGTRLTVV.

This clonotype came up a few times. This chain joins TRBV6-2 or TRBV6-3 and TRBJ2-7; TRBD2 aligns across 10 bases. The CDR3 covers 19 residues. Germline CDR1 reads MNHEY; CDR2 reads SVGEGT. Trimming removed 4 bases from V and 2 bases from J; junction bases left unmatched: 17. The CDR3 bases are TGTGCCAGCAGTTCCACGAGACAACTACTAGCGGGGCGACCCTACGAGCAGTACTTC. It codes for CASSSTRQLLAGRPYEQYF.